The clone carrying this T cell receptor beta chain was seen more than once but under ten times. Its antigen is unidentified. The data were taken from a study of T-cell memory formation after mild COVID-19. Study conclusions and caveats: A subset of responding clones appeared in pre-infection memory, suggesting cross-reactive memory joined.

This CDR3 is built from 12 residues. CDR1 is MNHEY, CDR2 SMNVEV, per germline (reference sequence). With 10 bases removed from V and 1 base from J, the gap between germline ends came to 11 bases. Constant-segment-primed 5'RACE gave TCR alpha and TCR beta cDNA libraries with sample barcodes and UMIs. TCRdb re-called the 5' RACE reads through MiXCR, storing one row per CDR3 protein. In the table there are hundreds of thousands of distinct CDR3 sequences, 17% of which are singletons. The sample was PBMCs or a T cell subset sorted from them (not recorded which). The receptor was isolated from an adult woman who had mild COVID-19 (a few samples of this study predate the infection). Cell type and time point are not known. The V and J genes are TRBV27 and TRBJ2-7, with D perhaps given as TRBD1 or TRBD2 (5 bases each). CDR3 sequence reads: CATRDGSYEQYF. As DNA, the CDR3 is TGTGCCACCAGGGACGGATCCTACGAGCAGTACTTC.